This entry features one TCR beta chain sequence. Profiling relied on immunoSEQ multiplex PCR, and the TCRdb table lists in-frame clones only, not all of them. The sample records approximately 81,000 clones, approximately 96% being singletons. The data belong to a study of technical replicates of blood from a few donors. There are 14 residues in the CDR3. The germline CDR1 and CDR2 sequences are LNHDA and SQIVND (reference sequence). Trimming left V 3 bases short and J 3 bases short, with 9 bases between. The receptor comes from a human donor in good health. V usage is TRBV19 and J usage is TRBJ1-5; TRBD1 is a possible D gene (5 bases). Sequenced input: T cells isolated from PBMCs. The CDR3 sequence: CASSMLGDNQPQHF. The CDR3 DNA sequence: TGTGCCAGTAGTATGTTAGGGGACAATCAGCCCCAGCATTTT.